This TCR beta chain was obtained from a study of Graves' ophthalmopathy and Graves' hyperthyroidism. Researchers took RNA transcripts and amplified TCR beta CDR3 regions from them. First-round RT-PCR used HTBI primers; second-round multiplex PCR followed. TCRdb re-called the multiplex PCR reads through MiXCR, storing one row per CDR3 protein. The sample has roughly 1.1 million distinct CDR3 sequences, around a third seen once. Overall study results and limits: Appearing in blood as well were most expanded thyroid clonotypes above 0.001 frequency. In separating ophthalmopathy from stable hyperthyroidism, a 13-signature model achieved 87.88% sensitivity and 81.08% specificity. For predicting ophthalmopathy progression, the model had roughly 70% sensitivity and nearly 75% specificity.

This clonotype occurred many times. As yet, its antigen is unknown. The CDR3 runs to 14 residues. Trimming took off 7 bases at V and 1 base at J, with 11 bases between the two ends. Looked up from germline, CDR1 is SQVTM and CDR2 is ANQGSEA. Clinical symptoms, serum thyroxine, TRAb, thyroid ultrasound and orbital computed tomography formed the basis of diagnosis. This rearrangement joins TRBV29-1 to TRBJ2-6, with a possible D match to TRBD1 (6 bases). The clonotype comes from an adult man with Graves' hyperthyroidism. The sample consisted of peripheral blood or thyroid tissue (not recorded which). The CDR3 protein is CSAVQGSGANVLTF. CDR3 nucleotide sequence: TGCAGCGCCGTACAGGGTTCTGGGGCCAACGTCCTGACTTTC.